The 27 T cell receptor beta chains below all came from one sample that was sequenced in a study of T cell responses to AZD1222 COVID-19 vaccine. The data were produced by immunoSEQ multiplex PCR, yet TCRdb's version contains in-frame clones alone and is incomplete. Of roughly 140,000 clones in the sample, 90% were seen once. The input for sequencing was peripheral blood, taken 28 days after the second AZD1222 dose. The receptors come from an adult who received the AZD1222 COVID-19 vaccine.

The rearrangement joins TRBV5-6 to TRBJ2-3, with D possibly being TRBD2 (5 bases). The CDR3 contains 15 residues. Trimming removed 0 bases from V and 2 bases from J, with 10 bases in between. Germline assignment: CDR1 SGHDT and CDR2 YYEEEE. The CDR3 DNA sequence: TGTGCCAGCAGCTTGGGCCTAGCTGTCACAGATACGCAGTATTTT. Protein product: CASSLGLAVTDTQYF.

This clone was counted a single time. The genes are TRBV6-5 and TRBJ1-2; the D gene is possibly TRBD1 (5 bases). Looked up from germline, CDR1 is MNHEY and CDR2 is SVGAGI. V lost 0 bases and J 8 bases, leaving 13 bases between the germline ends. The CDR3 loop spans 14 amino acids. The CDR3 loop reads CASSYSDSGQGYTF. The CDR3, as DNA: TGTGCCAGCAGTTACTCCGACTCAGGACAAGGCTACACCTTC.

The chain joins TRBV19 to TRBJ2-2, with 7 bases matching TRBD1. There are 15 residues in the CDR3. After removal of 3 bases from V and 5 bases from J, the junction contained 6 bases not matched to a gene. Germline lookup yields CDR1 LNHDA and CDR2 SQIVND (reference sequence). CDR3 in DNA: TGTGCCAGTAGTATCCCAGGGGGTAATACCGGGGAGCTGTTTTTT. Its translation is CASSIPGGNTGELFF.

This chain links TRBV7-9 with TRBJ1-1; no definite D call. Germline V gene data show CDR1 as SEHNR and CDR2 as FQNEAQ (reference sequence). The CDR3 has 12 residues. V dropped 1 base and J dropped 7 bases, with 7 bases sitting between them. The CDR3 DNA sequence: TGTGCCAGCAGCTTAGATTGGGATGAAGCTTTCTTT. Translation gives CASSLDWDEAFF.

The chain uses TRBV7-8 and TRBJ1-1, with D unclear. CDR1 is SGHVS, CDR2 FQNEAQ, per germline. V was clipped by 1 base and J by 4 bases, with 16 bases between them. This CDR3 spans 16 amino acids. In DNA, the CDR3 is TGTGCCAGCAGCTTAGTTTTAGGGTCCCTGAGCACTGAAGCTTTCTTT. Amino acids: CASSLVLGSLSTEAFF.

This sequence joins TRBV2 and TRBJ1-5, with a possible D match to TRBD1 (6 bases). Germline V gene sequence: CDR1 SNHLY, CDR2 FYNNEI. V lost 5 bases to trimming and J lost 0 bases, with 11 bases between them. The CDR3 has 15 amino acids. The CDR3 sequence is CASSWGQSSNQPQHF. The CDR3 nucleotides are TGTGCCAGCAGTTGGGGGCAGAGTAGCAATCAGCCCCAGCATTTT.

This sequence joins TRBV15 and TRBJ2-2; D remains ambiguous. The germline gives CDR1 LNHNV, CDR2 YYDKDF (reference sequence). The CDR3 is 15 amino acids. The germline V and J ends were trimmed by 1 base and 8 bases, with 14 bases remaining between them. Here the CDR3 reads CATSRVALLGGELFF. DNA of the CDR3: TGTGCCACCAGCAGAGTCGCCCTACTGGGTGGGGAGCTGTTTTTT.

The CDR3 bases are TGTGCCAGCAGCTTAGCGGTTGGTCCGTTGAACACTGAAGCTTTCTTT. The encoded protein is CASSLAVGPLNTEAFF. The V gene is TRBV11-1, the J gene TRBJ1-1; D remains unclear. This CDR3 has 16 residues. The germline gives CDR1 SGHAT, CDR2 FQDESV (reference sequence). V was trimmed by 0 bases and J by 0 bases, leaving 11 bases between them.

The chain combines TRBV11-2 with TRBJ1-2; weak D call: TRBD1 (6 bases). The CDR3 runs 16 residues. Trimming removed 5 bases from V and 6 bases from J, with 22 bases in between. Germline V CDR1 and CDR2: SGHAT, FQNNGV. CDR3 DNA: TGTGCCAGCAGCCCACTCATCACGGCAGGGGTCCATGGCTACACCTTC. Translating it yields CASSPLITAGVHGYTF.

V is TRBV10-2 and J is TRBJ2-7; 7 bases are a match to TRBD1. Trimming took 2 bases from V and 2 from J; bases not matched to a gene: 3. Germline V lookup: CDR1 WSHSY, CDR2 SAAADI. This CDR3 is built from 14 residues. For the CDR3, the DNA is TGCGCCAGCAGTGAGCGGACAGGAGCCTACGAGCAGTACTTC. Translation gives CASSERTGAYEQYF.

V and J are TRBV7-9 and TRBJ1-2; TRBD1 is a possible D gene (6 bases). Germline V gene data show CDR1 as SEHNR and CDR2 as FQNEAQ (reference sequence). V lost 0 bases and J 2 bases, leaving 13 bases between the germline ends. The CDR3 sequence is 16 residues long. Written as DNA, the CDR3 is TGTGCCAGCAGCTTAGCGGGGGGACACAACAACTATGGCTACACCTTC. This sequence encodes CASSLAGGHNNYGYTF.

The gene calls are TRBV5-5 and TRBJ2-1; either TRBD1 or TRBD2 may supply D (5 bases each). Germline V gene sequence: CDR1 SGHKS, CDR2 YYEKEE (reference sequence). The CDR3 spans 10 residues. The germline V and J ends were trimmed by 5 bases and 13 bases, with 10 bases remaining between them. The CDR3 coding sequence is TGTGCCAGCAGTTACCGGGACCAGTTCTTC. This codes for CASSYRDQFF.

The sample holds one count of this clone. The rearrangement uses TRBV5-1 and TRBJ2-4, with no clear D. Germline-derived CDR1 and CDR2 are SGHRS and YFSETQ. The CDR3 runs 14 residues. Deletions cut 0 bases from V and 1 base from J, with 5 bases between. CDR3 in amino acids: CASSLGDAKNIQYF. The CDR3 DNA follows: TGCGCCAGCAGCTTGGGGGATGCCAAAAACATTCAGTACTTC.

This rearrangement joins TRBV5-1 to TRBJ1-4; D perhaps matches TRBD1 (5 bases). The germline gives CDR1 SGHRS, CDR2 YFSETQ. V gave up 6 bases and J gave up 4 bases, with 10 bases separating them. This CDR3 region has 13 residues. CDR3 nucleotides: TGCGCCAGCACTGGGGACGGTAATGAAAAACTGTTTTTT. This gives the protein CASTGDGNEKLFF. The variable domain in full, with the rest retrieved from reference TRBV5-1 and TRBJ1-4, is KAGVTQTPRYLIKTRGQQVTLSCSPISGHRSVSWYQQTPGQGLQFLFEYFSETQRNKGNFPGRFSGRQFSNSRSEMNVSTLELGDSALYLCASTGDGNEKLFFGSGTQLSVL.

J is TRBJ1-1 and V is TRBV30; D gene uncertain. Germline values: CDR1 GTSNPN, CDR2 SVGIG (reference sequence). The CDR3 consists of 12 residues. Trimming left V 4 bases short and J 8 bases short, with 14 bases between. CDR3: CAWTSWSGEAFF. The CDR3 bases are TGTGCCTGGACCTCTTGGTCCGGGGAAGCTTTCTTT.

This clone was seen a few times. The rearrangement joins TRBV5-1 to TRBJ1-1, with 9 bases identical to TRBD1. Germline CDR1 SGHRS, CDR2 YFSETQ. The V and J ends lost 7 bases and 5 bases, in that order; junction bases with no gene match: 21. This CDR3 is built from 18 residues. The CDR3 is CASSSGYPGTGFWTEAFF. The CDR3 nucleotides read TGCGCCAGCTCGTCGGGGTATCCCGGGACAGGGTTTTGGACTGAAGCTTTCTTT. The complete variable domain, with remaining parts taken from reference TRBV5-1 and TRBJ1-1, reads KAGVTQTPRYLIKTRGQQVTLSCSPISGHRSVSWYQQTPGQGLQFLFEYFSETQRNKGNFPGRFSGRQFSNSRSEMNVSTLELGDSALYLCASSSGYPGTGFWTEAFFGQGTRLTVV.

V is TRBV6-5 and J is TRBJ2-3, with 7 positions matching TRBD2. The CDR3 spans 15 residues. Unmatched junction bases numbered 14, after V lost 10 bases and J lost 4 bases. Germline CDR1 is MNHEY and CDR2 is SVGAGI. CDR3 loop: CATAGGAGAADTQYF. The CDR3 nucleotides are TGTGCCACCGCAGGCGGTGCGGGAGCGGCAGATACGCAGTATTTT.

CDR3 sequence: CASSEAQTLYGYTF. The DNA of the CDR3 is TGTGCCAGCAGTGAAGCCCAGACTCTATATGGCTACACCTTC. The J gene is TRBJ1-2, the V gene TRBV6-1; the D is unclear. V lost 0 bases, J lost 5 bases, and 10 bases lay in between. The CDR3 length is 14 residues. The germline gives CDR1 MNHNS, CDR2 SASEGT.

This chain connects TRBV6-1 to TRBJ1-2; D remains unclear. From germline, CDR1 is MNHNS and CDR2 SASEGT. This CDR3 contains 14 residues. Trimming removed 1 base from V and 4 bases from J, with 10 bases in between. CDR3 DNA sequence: TGTGCCAGCAGTGAAGGGAAAAACCCCTATGGCTACACCTTC. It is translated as CASSEGKNPYGYTF.

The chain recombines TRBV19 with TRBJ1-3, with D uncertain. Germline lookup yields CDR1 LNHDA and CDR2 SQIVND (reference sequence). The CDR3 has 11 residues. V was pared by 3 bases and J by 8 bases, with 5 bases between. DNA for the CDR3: TGTGCCAGTAGTATCTCAGACACCATATATTTT. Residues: CASSISDTIYF.

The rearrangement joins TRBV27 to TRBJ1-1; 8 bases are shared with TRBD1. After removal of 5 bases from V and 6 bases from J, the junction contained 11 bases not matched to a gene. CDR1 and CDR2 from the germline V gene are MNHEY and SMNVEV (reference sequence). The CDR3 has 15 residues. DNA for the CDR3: TGTGCCAGCAGTCCTGGACAGGGCGGCCACGCTGAAGCTTTCTTT. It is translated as CASSPGQGGHAEAFF.

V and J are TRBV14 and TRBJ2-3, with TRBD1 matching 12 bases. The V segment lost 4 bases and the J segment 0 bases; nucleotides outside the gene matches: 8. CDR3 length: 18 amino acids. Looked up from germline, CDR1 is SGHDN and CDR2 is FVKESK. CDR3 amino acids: CASSPLGTGGWSTDTQYF. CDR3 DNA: TGTGCCAGCAGCCCCCTCGGGACAGGGGGCTGGAGCACAGATACGCAGTATTTT.

CDR3: CASSYSQWGTEAFF. The CDR3 nucleotides read TGTGCCAGCAGTTACTCGCAGTGGGGGACTGAAGCTTTCTTT. The J gene is TRBJ1-1, the V gene TRBV6-5, with D perhaps TRBD1 (5 bases). CDR1 is MNHEY, CDR2 SVGAGI, per germline. Trimming pared 0 bases from V and 5 bases from J, leaving 10 bases between. There are 14 residues in the CDR3.

CDR3: CSVGTGRHEQYF. Here the CDR3 DNA reads TGCAGCGTTGGAACGGGGAGGCACGAGCAGTACTTC. This rearrangement joins TRBV29-1 to TRBJ2-7, with D possibly TRBD2 on 6 matching bases. This CDR3 has 12 residues. V was shortened by 4 bases and J by 5 bases, with 12 bases between the two germline ends. Germline loops: CDR1 SQVTM, CDR2 ANQGSEA.

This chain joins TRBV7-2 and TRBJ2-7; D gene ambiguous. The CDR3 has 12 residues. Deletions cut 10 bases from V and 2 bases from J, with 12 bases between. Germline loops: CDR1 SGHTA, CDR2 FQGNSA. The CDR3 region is CATGRPTYEQYF. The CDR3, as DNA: TGTGCCACAGGCCGTCCTACCTACGAGCAGTACTTC.

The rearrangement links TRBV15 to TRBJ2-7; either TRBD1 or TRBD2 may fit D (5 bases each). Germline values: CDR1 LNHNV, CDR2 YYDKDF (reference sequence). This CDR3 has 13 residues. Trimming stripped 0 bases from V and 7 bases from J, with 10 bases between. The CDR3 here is CATSRDLGEEQYF. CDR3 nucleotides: TGTGCCACCAGCAGAGATCTGGGGGAAGAGCAGTACTTC.

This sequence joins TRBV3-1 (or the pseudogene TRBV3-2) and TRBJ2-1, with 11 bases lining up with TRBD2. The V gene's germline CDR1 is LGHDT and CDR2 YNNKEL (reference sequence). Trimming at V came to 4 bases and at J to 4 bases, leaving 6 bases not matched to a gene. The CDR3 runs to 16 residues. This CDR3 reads CASSLGTSGTYNEQFF. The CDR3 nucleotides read TGTGCCAGCAGCCTCGGGACTAGCGGAACATACAATGAGCAGTTCTTC.